These 15 T cell receptor beta chains came from one sample sequenced in a study of blood T cell repertoires in COVID-19. Profiling relied on immunoSEQ multiplex PCR, and the TCRdb table lists in-frame clones only, not all of them. The repertoire holds over 250,000 clones, with 88% as singletons. Sequenced: PBMCs or T cells enriched from blood (not recorded which). The receptors derive from a woman in her fifties or sixties in a cohort exposed to, infected with or recovered from COVID-19 (not recorded which).

The chain uses TRBV28 and TRBJ1-6, with a tentative D call TRBD1 (5 bases). The CDR3 contains 14 residues. The germline V gene encodes CDR1 MDHEN and CDR2 SYDVKM. Deletions cut 5 bases from V and 8 bases from J, with 13 bases between. DNA for the CDR3: TGTGCCAGCAGTCCGGGGGTAGTATATTCACCCCTCCACTTT. Translated, it gives CASSPGVVYSPLHF. Combining the CDR3 with reference TRBV28 and TRBJ1-6 gives the whole variable domain DVKVTQSSRYLVKRTGEKVFLECVQDMDHENMFWYRQDPGLGLRLIYFSYDVKMKEKGDIPEGYSVSREKKERFSLILESASTNQTSMYLCASSPGVVYSPLHFGNGTRLTVT.

CDR3 sequence: CASSVEQGQGEQYF. For the CDR3, the DNA is TGTGCCAGCAGCGTAGAACAGGGGCAAGGCGAGCAGTACTTC. V gene TRBV9 combines with J gene TRBJ2-7; 7 nucleotides agree with TRBD1. Germline trimming cut 0 bases from V and 6 bases from J; bases unmatched to any gene: 6. This CDR3 spans 14 amino acids. Germline V gene data show CDR1 as SGDLS and CDR2 as YYNGEE. Using reference TRBV9 and TRBJ2-7 for the parts outside the CDR3, the full variable domain is DSGVTQTPKHLITATGQRVTLRCSPRSGDLSVYWYQQSLDQGLQFLIQYYNGEERAKGNILERFSAQQFPDLHSELNLSSLELGDSALYFCASSVEQGQGEQYFGPGTRLTVT.

The rearrangement joins TRBV21-1 to TRBJ1-2; TRBD1 is the table's D call and was not checked against the DNA. TRBV21-1 is listed as a pseudogene. This CDR3 has 16 amino acids. CDR3 sequence (DNA): TGTGCCAGCCCTAATTCCGGCAGGGCGAGCTCGTATGGCTACACCTTC. Amino acids: CASPNSGRASSYGYTF.

This clone was recorded only once. The chain is built from TRBV27 and TRBJ2-7; 8 bases align to TRBD1. This CDR3 is 14 amino acids long. The V and J ends lost 6 bases and 3 bases, in that order; junction bases with no gene match: 7. CDR1 and CDR2 (germline): MNHEY, SMNVEV (reference sequence). CDR3: CASRRQGPYYEQYF. CDR3 bases: TGTGCCAGCAGGCGACAGGGGCCCTACTACGAGCAGTACTTC.

The chain is built from TRBV28 and TRBJ2-7; maybe TRBD2 (7 bases). Germline V gene lookup returns CDR1 MDHEN and CDR2 SYDVKM. The CDR3 spans 16 residues. V lost 4 bases and J lost 2, with 18 bases in between. CDR3: CASSSTGTREAYEQYF. DNA for the CDR3: TGTGCCAGCAGTTCCACCGGGACACGGGAGGCCTACGAGCAGTACTTC.

The V gene is TRBV6-5, the J gene TRBJ2-3; 7 bases are shared with TRBD2. Germline V lookup: CDR1 MNHEY, CDR2 SVGAGI. The CDR3 loop spans 15 amino acids. The trim removed 2 bases at V and 3 bases at J, leaving 5 bases unmatched. CDR3 DNA sequence: TGTGCCAGCAGTTACGTTGGCGGGAGTACAGATACGCAGTATTTT. The encoded protein is CASSYVGGSTDTQYF.

The V gene is TRBV4-1, the J gene TRBJ1-2; D remains unclear. The CDR3 extends over 16 amino acids. CDR1 is MGHRA and CDR2 is YSYEKL in the germline V gene. Trimming removed 1 base at V and 4 bases at J, with 16 bases between. The CDR3 coding sequence is TGCGCCAGCAGCCAAGTCTTCGTCACCGGGGTCTATGGCTACACCTTC. Translated, it gives CASSQVFVTGVYGYTF.

This chain joins TRBV5-4 and TRBJ1-2; 7 bases are shared with TRBD1. V was pared by 3 bases and J by 4 bases, with 12 bases of the junction left unmatched. This CDR3 is built from 16 residues. CDR1 is SGHNT and CDR2 is YYREEE in the germline V gene (reference sequence). Written as DNA, the CDR3 is TGTGCCAGCAGCTCACCGGGACAGAGGTCCTTCTATGGCTACACCTTC. Residues: CASSSPGQRSFYGYTF. Filled out from reference TRBV5-4 and TRBJ1-2, the complete variable domain reads ETGVTQSPTHLIKTRGQQVTLRCSSQSGHNTVSWYQQALGQGPQFIFQYYREEENGRGNFPPRFSGLQFPNYSSELNVNALELDDSALYLCASSSPGQRSFYGYTFGSGTRLTVV.

In the case of this clone: Mismatch with germline at one junction end may stem from a read error. This chain joins TRBV7-7 and TRBJ2-1, with 9 bases lining up with TRBD2. The CDR3 totals 15 residues. Per germline, CDR1 SSHAT and CDR2 FNYEAQ (reference sequence). Here the CDR3 DNA reads TGTGCTAGCAGCGCGAGTAGCGGGAGTGGCAATGAGCAGTTCTTC. Protein product: CASSASSGSGNEQFF.

This clone was observed a single time. The V gene is TRBV21-1, the J gene TRBJ2-1; the table's D call TRBD1 went unverified against the DNA. TRBV21-1 is a known pseudogene. The CDR3 sequence is 15 residues long. CDR3 bases: TGTGCCAGCAGCAAAGCCAGGGCGCCTTACAATGAGCAGTTCTTC. Its translation is CASSKARAPYNEQFF.

This chain connects TRBV5-1 to TRBJ1-1; possible D gene TRBD1, 5 bases. The CDR3 consists of 14 residues. Trimming took 4 bases from V and 4 from J, leaving 14 bases between them. Germline-derived CDR1 and CDR2 are SGHRS and YFSETQ. The CDR3 loop is CASSPMGGTTEAFF. CDR3 bases: TGCGCCAGCAGCCCGATGGGGGGGACCACTGAAGCTTTCTTT. The complete variable domain, with remaining parts taken from reference TRBV5-1 and TRBJ1-1, reads KAGVTQTPRYLIKTRGQQVTLSCSPISGHRSVSWYQQTPGQGLQFLFEYFSETQRNKGNFPGRFSGRQFSNSRSEMNVSTLELGDSALYLCASSPMGGTTEAFFGQGTRLTVV.

The chain couples TRBV7-9 to TRBJ2-3; 9 nucleotides match TRBD1. Trimming cost V 5 bases and J 1 base; bases outside gene matches: 4. Per the germline V gene, CDR1 is SEHNR and CDR2 is FQNEAQ (reference sequence). The CDR3 is made up of 15 amino acids. The CDR3 DNA reads as TGTGCCAGCAGCAGACGACAGGGGGGCACAGATACGCAGTATTTT. Translation: CASSRRQGGTDTQYF. Full variable domain (outside the CDR3, taken from reference TRBV7-9 and TRBJ2-3): DTGVSQNPRHKITKRGQNVTFRCDPISEHNRLYWYRQTLGQGPEFLTYFQNEAQLEKSRLLSDRFSAERPKGSFSTLEIQRTEQGDSAMYLCASSRRQGGTDTQYFGPGTRLTVL.

This sequence joins TRBV7-2 and TRBJ2-3; 8 positions match TRBD1. This CDR3 comprises 16 residues. Germline values: CDR1 SGHTA, CDR2 FQGNSA. V was pared by 5 bases and J by 6 bases, with 13 bases of the junction left unmatched. This CDR3 reads CASSNQGAGAPDTQYF. As DNA, the CDR3 is TGTGCCAGCAGCAACCAGGGGGCCGGGGCGCCGGATACGCAGTATTTT.

The chain uses TRBV19 and TRBJ1-2; D gene uncertain. Germline V gene data show CDR1 as LNHDA and CDR2 as SQIVND (reference sequence). This CDR3 contains 15 residues. Trimming removed 0 bases from V and 3 bases from J, with 11 bases in between. CDR3 in amino acids: CASSIDTAGYYGYTF. The CDR3 nucleotides are TGTGCCAGTAGTATAGACACGGCGGGTTACTATGGCTACACCTTC.

This chain links TRBV6-2 or TRBV6-3 with TRBJ2-2; the match to TRBD1 covers 8 bases. V was clipped by 4 bases and J by 4 bases; unmatched bases: 2. Germline lookup yields CDR1 MNHEY and CDR2 SVGEGT. The CDR3 consists of 14 residues. The CDR3 region has the DNA TGTGCCAGCAGTTTGACAGGGGTCACCGGGGAGCTGTTTTTT. The encoded protein is CASSLTGVTGELFF.